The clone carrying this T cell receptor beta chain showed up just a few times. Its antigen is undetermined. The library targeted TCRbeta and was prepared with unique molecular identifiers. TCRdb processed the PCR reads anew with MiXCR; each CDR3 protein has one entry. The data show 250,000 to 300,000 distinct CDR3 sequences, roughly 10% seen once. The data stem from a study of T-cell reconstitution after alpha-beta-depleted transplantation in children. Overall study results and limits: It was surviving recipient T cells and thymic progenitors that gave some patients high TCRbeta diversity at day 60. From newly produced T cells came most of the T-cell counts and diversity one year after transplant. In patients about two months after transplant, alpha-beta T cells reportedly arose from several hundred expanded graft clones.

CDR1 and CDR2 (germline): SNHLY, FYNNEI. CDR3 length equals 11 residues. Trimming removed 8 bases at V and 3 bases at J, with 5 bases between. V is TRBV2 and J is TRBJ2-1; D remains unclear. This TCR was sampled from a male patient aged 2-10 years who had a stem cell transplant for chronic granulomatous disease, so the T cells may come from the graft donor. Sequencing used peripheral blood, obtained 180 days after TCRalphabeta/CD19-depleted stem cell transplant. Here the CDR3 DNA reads TGTGCCAGCGCGATCTACAATGAGCAGTTCTTC. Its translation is CASAIYNEQFF.